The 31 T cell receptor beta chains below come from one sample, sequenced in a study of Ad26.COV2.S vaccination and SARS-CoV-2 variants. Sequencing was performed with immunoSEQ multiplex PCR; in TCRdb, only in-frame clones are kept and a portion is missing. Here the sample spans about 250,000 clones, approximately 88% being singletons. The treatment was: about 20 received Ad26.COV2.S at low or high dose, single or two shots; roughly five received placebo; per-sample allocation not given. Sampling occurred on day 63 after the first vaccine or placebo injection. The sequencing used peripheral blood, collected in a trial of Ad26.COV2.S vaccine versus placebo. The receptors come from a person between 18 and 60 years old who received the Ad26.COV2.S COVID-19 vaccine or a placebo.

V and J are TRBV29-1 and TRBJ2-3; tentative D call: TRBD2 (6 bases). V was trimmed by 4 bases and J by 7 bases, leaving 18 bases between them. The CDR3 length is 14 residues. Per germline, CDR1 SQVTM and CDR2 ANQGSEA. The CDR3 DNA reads TGCAGCGTTGGGTGGCGGGGATATACCAATACGCAGTATTTT. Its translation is CSVGWRGYTNTQYF.

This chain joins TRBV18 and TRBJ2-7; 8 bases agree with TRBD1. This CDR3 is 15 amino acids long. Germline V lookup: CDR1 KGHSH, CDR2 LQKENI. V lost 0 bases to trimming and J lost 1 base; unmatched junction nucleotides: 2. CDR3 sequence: CASSPPGQDSYEQYF. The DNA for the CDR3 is TGTGCCAGCTCACCACCGGGACAGGATTCCTACGAGCAGTACTTC.

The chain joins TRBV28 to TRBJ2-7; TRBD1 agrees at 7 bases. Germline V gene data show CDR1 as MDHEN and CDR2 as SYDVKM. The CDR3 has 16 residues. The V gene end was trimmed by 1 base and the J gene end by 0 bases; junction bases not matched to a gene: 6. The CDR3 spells CASSLSATGSSYEQYF. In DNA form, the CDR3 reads TGTGCCAGCAGTTTATCGGCGACAGGGAGCTCCTACGAGCAGTACTTC.

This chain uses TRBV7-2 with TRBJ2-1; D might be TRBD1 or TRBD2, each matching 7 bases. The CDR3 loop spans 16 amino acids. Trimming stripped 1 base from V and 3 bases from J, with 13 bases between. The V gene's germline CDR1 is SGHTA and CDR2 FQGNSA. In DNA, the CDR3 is TGTGCCAGCAGCTTAGTGGGAGGGGGCAACTACAATGAGCAGTTCTTC. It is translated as CASSLVGGGNYNEQFF.

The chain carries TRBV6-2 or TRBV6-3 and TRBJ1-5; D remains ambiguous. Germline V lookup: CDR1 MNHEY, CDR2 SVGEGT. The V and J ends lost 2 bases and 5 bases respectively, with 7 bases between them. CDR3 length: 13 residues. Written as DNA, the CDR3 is TGTGCCAGCAGTTACACGGGTCATCAGCCCCAGCATTTT. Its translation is CASSYTGHQPQHF.

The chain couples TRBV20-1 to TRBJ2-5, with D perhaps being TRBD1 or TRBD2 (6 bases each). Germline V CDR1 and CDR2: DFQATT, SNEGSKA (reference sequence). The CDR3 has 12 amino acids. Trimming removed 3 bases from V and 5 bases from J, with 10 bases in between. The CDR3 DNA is TGCAGTGCTAGTCGGGGGCTGGAGACCCAGTACTTC. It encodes CSASRGLETQYF.

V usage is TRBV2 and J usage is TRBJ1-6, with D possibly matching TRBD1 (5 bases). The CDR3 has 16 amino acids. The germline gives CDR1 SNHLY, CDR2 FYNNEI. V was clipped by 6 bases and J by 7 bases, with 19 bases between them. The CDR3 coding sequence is TGTGCCAGCAGCCGAATGTCAGGGTCAGCCAATTCACCCCTCCACTTT. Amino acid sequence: CASSRMSGSANSPLHF.

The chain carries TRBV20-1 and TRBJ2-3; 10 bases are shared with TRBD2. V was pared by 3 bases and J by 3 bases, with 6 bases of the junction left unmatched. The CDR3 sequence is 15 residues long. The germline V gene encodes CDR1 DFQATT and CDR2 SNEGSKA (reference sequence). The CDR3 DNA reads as TGCAGTGCTAGTGTTCCACTAGCGGGGACAGATACGCAGTATTTT. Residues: CSASVPLAGTDTQYF.

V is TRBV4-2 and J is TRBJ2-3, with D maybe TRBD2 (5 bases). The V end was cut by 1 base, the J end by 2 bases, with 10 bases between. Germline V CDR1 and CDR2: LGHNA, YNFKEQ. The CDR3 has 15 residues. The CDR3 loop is CASSQVNGNTDTQYF. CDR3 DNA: TGTGCCAGCAGCCAAGTCAACGGGAACACAGATACGCAGTATTTT.

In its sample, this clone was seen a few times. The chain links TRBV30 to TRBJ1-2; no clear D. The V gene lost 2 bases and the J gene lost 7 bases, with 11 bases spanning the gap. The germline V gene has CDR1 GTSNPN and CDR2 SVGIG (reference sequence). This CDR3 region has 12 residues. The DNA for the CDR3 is TGTGCCTGGAGTTCCGGGAAAGTTGGCTACACCTTC. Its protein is CAWSSGKVGYTF.

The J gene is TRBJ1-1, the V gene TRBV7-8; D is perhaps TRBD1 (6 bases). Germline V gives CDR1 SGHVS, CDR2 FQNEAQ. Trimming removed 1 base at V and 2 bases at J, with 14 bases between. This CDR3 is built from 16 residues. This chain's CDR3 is CASSLGAGVGNTEAFF. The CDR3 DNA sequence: TGTGCCAGCAGCTTAGGGGCAGGGGTAGGAAACACTGAAGCTTTCTTT.

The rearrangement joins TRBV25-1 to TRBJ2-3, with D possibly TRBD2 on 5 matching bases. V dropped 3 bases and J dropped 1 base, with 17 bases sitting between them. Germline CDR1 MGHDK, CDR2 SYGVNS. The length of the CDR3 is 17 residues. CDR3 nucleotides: TGTGCCAGCAGTGACAAAATAGGTCGGGGTGGCACAGATACGCAGTATTTT. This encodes CASSDKIGRGGTDTQYF.

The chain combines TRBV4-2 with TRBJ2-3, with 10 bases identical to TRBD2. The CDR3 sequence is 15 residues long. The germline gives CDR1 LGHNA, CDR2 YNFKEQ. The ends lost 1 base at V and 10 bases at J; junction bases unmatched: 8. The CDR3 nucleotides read TGTGCCAGCAGCCAAGGTAGCGGGGGGCAACGTTCGCAGTATTTT. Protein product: CASSQGSGGQRSQYF.

The CDR3 DNA follows: TGCGCCAGCAGCCCCCAGCCCTTCGTGGCGGGAGGAGAGAATACGCAGTATTTT. Protein: CASSPQPFVAGGENTQYF. The V call is TRBV4-3, the J call TRBJ2-3; 8 positions agree with TRBD2. Germline CDR1 LGHNA, CDR2 YSLEER. The J segment lost 7 bases and the V segment lost 4 bases, leaving 19 bases of the junction unmatched. The CDR3 runs 18 residues.

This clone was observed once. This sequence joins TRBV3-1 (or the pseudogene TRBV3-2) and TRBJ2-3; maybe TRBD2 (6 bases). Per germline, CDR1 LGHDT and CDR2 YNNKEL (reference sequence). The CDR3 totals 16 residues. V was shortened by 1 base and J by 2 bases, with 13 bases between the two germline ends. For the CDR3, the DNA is TGTGCCAGCAGCCAAGTGGCCGGAGGGCTCACAGATACGCAGTATTTT. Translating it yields CASSQVAGGLTDTQYF.

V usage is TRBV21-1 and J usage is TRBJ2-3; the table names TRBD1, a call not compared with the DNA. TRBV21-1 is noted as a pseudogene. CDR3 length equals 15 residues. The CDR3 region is CASSIGQERTDTQYF. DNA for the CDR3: TGTGCCAGCAGCATTGGACAGGAACGCACAGATACGCAGTATTTT.

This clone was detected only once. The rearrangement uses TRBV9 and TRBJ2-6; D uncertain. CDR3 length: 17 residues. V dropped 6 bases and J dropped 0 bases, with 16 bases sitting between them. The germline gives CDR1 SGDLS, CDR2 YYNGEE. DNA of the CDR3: TGTGCCAGCATGTCGCAATTTTCGCCCTCTGGGGCCAACGTCCTGACTTTC. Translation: CASMSQFSPSGANVLTF.

The CDR3 protein is CASSLGVGSETQYF. CDR3 DNA: TGCGCCAGCAGCCTTGGGGTTGGGTCGGAGACCCAGTACTTC. The rearrangement links TRBV5-1 to TRBJ2-5; D is unresolved. The CDR3 runs to 14 residues. V lost 4 bases to trimming and J lost 5 bases, with 15 bases between them. Germline V gene data show CDR1 as SGHRS and CDR2 as YFSETQ.

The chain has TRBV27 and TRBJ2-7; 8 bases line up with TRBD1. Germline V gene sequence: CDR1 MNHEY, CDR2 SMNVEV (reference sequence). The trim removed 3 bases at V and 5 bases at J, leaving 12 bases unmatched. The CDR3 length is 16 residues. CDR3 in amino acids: CASSFGTPGGVNEQYF. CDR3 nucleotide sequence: TGTGCCAGCAGTTTTGGAACCCCAGGGGGCGTAAACGAGCAGTACTTC.

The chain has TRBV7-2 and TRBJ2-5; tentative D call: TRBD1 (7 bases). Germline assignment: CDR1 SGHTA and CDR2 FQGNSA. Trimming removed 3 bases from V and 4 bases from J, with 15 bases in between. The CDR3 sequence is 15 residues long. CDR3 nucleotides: TGTGCCAGCAGCTTCAACTCAGGGGGAGGAGAGACCCAGTACTTC. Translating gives CASSFNSGGGETQYF.

CDR3 sequence reads: CASGQGHGGYGYTF. CDR3 bases: TGTGCCAGCGGTCAGGGCCACGGGGGCTATGGCTACACCTTC. The V call is TRBV25-1, the J call TRBJ1-2; TRBD1 is a possible D gene (5 bases). The CDR3 is made up of 14 amino acids. V lost 8 bases and J 4 bases, leaving 17 bases between the germline ends. In germline, CDR1 is MGHDK, CDR2 SYGVNS.

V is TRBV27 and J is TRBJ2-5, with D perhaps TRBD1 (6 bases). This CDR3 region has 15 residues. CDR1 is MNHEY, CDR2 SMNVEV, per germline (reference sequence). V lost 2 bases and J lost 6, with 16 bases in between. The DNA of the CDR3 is TGTGCCAGCAGTTTAGTAAGGGGGAAGAAAAAGACCCAGTACTTC. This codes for CASSLVRGKKKTQYF.

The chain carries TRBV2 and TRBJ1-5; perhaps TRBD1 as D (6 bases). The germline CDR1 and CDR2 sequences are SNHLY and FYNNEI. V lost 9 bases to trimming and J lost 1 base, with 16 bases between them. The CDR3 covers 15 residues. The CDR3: CASGGQGSSNQPQHF. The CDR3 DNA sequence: TGTGCCAGTGGGGGCCAGGGGTCGAGCAATCAGCCCCAGCATTTT.

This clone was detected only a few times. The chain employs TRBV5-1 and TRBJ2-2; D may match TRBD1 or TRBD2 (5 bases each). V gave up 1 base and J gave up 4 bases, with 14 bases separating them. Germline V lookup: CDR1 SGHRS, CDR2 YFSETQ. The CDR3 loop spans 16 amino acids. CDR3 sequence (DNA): TGCGCCAGCAGCTTGTATCAGGGAAGCGGCACCGGGGAGCTGTTTTTT. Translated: CASSLYQGSGTGELFF.

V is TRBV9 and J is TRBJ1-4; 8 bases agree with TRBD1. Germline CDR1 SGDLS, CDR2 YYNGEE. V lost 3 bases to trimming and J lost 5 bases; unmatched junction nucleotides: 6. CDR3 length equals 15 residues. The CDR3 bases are TGTGCCAGCAGCGCCCCGACAGGGGAGAATGAAAAACTGTTTTTT. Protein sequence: CASSAPTGENEKLFF.

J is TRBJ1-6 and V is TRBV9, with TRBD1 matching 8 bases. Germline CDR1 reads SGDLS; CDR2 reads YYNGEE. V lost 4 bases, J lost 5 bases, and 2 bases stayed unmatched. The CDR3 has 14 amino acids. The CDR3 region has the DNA TGTGCCAGCAGCAGGACAGGGAATAATTCACCCCTCCACTTT. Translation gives CASSRTGNNSPLHF.

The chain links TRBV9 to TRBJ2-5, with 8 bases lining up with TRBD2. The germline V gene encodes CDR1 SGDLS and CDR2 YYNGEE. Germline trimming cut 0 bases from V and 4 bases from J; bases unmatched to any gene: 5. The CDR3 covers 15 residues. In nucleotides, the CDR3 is TGTGCCAGCAGCGTAGCGGGAGGGCGGGGAGAGACCCAGTACTTC. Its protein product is CASSVAGGRGETQYF.

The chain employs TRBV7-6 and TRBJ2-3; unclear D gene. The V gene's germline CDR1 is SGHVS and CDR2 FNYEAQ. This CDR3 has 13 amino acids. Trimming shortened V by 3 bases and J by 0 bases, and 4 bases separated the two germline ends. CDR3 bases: TGTGCCAGCAGCTTCTCTAGCACAGATACGCAGTATTTT. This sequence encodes CASSFSSTDTQYF. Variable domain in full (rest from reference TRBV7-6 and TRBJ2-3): GAGVSQSPRYKVTKRGQDVALRCDPISGHVSLYWYRQALGQGPEFLTYFNYEAQQDKSGLPNDRFSAERPEGSISTLTIQRTEQRDSAMYRCASSFSSTDTQYFGPGTRLTVL.

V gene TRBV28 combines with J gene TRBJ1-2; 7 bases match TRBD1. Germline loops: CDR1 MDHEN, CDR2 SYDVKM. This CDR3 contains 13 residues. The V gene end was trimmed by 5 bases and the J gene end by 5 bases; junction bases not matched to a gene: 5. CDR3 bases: TGTGCCAGCAGTCTCAGGGGGGGGTATGGCTACACCTTC. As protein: CASSLRGGYGYTF.

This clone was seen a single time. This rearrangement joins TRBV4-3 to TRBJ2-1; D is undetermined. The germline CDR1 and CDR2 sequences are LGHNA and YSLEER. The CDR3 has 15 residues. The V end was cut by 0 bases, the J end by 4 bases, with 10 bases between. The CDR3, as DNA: TGCGCCAGCAGCCAAGATGGGAACTTATACAATGAGCAGTTCTTC. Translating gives CASSQDGNLYNEQFF.

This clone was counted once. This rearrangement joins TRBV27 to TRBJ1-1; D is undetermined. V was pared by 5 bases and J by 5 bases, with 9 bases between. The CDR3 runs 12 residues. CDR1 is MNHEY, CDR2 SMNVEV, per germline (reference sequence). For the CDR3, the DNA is TGTGCCAGCAGTCCCCGCGGGACTGAAGCTTTCTTT. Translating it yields CASSPRGTEAFF.